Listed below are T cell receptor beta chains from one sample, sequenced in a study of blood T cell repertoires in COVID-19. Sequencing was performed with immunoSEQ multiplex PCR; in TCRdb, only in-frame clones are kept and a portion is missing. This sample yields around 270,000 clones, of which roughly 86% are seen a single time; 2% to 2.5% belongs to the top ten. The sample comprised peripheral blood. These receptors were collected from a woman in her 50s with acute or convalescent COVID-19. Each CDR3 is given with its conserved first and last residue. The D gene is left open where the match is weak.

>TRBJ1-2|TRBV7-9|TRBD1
TGTGCCAGCAGCTTAGTAGGACAGGGGTTCCGCTACACCTTC
CASSLVGQGFRYTF
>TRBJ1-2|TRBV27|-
TGTGCCAGCAGTCCCCGCCGGCGGGCTTATTATGGCTACACCTTC
CASSPRRRAYYGYTF
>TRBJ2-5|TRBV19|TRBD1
TGTGCCAGTAGTATATCAGGACAGGATCAAGAGACCCAGTACTTC
CASSISGQDQETQYF
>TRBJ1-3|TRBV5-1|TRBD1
TGCGCCAGCTCCGACAGGGCGGGAGGAAACACCATATATTTT
CASSDRAGGNTIYF
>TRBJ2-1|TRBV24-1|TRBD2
TGTGCCACCAGTGATTTTAACGGGAGGGTAAATGAGCAGTTCTTC
CATSDFNGRVNEQFF
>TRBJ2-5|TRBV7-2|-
TGTGCCAGCAGCTCCGGGATCCAAGAGACCCAGTACTTC
CASSSGIQETQYF
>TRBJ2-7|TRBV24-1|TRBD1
TGTGCCACCAGTGATCCCTTGGACAGGGGCTCTCACGAGCAGTACTTC
CATSDPLDRGSHEQYF
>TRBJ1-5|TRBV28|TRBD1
TGTGCCAGCAGCCTAAACAGGGGTGGCAATCAGCCCCAGCATTTT
CASSLNRGGNQPQHF
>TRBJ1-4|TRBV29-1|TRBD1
TGCAGCGTTGACAGGGCAGGGGGTGAAAAACTGTTTTTT
CSVDRAGGEKLFF
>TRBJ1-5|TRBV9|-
TGTGCCAGCAGCGTAGGGACAGCGGAGGCTCAGCCCCAGCATTTT
CASSVGTAEAQPQHF
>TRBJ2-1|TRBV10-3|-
TGTGCCATCAGTGAGTCTGGGGGGAACAATGAGCAGTTCTTC
CAISESGGNNEQFF
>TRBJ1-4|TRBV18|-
TGTGCCAGCTCACCCGACAGGTCCAGTGAAAAACTGTTTTTT
CASSPDRSSEKLFF
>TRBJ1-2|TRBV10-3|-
TGTGCCATCAGTGAGTCGGGGGGCTATGGCTACACCTTC
CAISESGGYGYTF